This T cell receptor (beta chain) emerged from a study of cytomegalovirus exposure and HLA in healthy donors. General study results and limits: A later look showed TCR association rates differing by HLA locus, highest for DRB1 and lowest for HLA-C. An analysis was carried out later, and it reportedly showed fewer N-insertions in an Asian-associated ancestry cluster than the approximately 710-donor mean. Specific recognition of CMV antigens was confirmed in vitro for a few chains (all CMV-associated). TCR beta sequences reportedly predicted the HLA-A and HLA-B alleles of most subjects accurately.

In regard to this clone: Its antigen is unknown.

The PCR made use of 60 Vbeta and 13 Jbeta primers. Assay used: immunoSEQ multiplex PCR; TCRdb lists only in-frame clones, some missing. The sample yields around 140,000 clones, about four fifths seen once. Per germline, CDR1 GTSNPN and CDR2 SVGIG (reference sequence). Trimming took 7 bases from V and 8 from J; bases not matched to a gene: 6. CDR3 length: 12 amino acids. The receptor was isolated from a male donor in good health and CMV-seronegative. The sequenced sample was PBMCs. This chain connects TRBV30 to TRBJ2-1; 9 nucleotides line up with TRBD2. CDR3 sequence (DNA): TGTGCCTATGGCGGGGGGGAGGATGAGCAGTTCTTC. Its protein is CAYGGGEDEQFF. The full variable domain, with the rest looked up from reference TRBV30 and TRBJ2-1, is SQTIHQWPATLVQPVGSPLSLECTVEGTSNPNLYWYRQAAGRGLQLLFYSVGIGQISSEVPQNLSASRPQDRQFILSSKKLLLSDSGFYLCAYGGGEDEQFFGPGTRLTVL.